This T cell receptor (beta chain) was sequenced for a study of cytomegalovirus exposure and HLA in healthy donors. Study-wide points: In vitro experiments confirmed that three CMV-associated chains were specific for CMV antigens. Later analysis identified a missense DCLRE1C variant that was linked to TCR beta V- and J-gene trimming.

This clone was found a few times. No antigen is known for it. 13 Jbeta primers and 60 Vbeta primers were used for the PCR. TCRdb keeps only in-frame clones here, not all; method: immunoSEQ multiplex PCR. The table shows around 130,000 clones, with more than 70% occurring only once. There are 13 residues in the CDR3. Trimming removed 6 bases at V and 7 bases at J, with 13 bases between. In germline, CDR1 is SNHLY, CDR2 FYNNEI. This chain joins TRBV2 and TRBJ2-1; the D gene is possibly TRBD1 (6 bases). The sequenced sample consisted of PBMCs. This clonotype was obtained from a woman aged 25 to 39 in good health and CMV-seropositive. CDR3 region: CASRGMGANEQFF. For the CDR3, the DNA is TGTGCCAGCAGAGGTATGGGGGCGAATGAGCAGTTCTTC.